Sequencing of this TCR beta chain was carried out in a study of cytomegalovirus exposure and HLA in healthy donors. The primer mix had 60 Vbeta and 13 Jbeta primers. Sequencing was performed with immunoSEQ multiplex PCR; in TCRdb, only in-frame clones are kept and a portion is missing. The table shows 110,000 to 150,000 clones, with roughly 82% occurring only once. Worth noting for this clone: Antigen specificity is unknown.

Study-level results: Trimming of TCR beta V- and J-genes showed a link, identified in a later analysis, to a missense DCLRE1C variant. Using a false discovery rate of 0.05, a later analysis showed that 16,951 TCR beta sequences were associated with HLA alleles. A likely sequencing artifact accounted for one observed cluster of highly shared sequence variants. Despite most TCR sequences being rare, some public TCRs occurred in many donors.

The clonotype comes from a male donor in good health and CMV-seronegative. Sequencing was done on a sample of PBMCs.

CDR3 DNA sequence: TGTGCCATCAGTGAGTCTGGGGCCAGATCTGAAGCTTTCTTT. It yields the protein CAISESGARSEAFF. The chain uses TRBV10-3 and TRBJ1-1; tentative D call: TRBD1 (5 bases). V lost 0 bases, J lost 6 bases, and 11 bases lay in between. This CDR3 has 14 residues. Germline V CDR1 and CDR2: ENHRY, SYGVKD.